Each of the 27 T cell receptor beta chains below was sequenced from the same sample in a study of neurological immune-mediated disorders. MiXCR, applied by TCRdb to the 5' RACE reads, yields one record per CDR3 protein. The data show more than 75,000 distinct CDR3 sequences, under 4.5% seen once. The specimen was PBMCs. All receptors derive from a woman between 50 and 59 years old with multiple sclerosis.

The DNA for the CDR3 is TGTGCCAGCAGCTTGGGCCCGGGAACGGGTGAAGCTTTCTTT. Translated: CASSLGPGTGEAFF. V usage is TRBV5-6 and J usage is TRBJ1-1; D gene uncertain. In germline, CDR1 is SGHDT, CDR2 YYEEEE. The length of the CDR3 is 14 residues. Trimming took off 0 bases at V and 7 bases at J, with 13 bases between the two ends.

This clonotype was counted at least ten times. The CDR3 reads CASSLGNSGNTIYF. The DNA for the CDR3 is TGTGCCAGCAGCTTGGGGAACTCTGGAAACACCATATATTTT. The chain has TRBV7-2 and TRBJ1-3; D is ambiguous. Germline loops: CDR1 SGHTA, CDR2 FQGNSA. V was clipped by 3 bases and J by 0 bases, with 6 bases between them. This CDR3 contains 14 residues.

This clonotype was observed at least ten times. The chain has TRBV10-3 and TRBJ2-5; D possibly corresponds to TRBD2 (6 bases). V was clipped by 8 bases and J by 7 bases, with 17 bases between them. The CDR3 spans 13 residues. Germline CDR1 reads ENHRY; CDR2 reads SYGVKD. In DNA form, the CDR3 reads TGTGCCATCGCCCAGGGAGGTGAGGGGACCCAGTACTTC. Its protein product is CAIAQGGEGTQYF.

This clonotype was counted ten times or more. This chain links TRBV5-1 with TRBJ2-3; D ambiguous. The CDR3 contains 14 residues. The V end was cut by 2 bases, the J end by 2 bases, with 9 bases between. CDR1 and CDR2 from the germline V gene are SGHRS and YFSETQ. CDR3 in amino acids: CASSLQQNTDTQYF. CDR3 DNA: TGCGCCAGCAGCTTACAACAGAACACAGATACGCAGTATTTT.

This clonotype was seen ten or more times. The chain is built from TRBV12-3 or TRBV12-4 and TRBJ1-1; TRBD1 might be the D (6 bases). The V end was cut by 3 bases, the J end by 5 bases, with 13 bases between. The CDR3 contains 14 residues. For the CDR3, the DNA is TGTGCCAGCAGTTTTCTGGGGAGGGGGACTGAAGCTTTCTTT. It translates to CASSFLGRGTEAFF.

This clonotype has at least ten counts. The V and J genes are TRBV7-9 and TRBJ2-5, with 7 bases fitting TRBD1. The CDR3 length is 18 residues. Looked up from germline, CDR1 is SEHNR and CDR2 is FQNEAQ (reference sequence). V lost 2 bases and J lost 3; bases outside the gene matches: 15. CDR3 coding DNA: TGTGCCAGCAGCTTAAGAAACCGCGGACAGGCCGCCAAAGAGACCCAGTACTTC. Its protein is CASSLRNRGQAAKETQYF.

This clonotype was recorded many times. V gene TRBV27 combines with J gene TRBJ2-7; D gene uncertain. Trimming left V 2 bases short and J 3 bases short, with 2 bases between. From germline, CDR1 is MNHEY and CDR2 SMNVEV (reference sequence). The CDR3 covers 11 residues. CDR3 sequence: CASSLLYEQYF. Written as DNA, the CDR3 is TGTGCCAGCAGTTTACTCTACGAGCAGTACTTC.

This clonotype was detected ten times or more. The chain is built from TRBV12-3 or TRBV12-4 and TRBJ2-1; 8 bases line up with TRBD2. Losses at the gene ends were 4 bases for V and 7 bases for J; bases not matched to a gene: 12. CDR3 length: 16 residues. The CDR3 DNA reads TGTGCCAGCAGTTGGGAAGGGGCGGGGGGAGCGAATGAGCAGTTCTTC. Protein sequence: CASSWEGAGGANEQFF.

The table lists this clonotype with many counts. The V call is TRBV10-3, the J call TRBJ1-2; the match to TRBD1 covers 7 bases. This CDR3 spans 13 amino acids. Germline assignment: CDR1 ENHRY and CDR2 SYGVKD. The junction had 1 base not matched to a gene; V was cut back by 2 bases and J by 4 bases. This CDR3 reads CAISEAGGYGYTF. As DNA, the CDR3 is TGTGCCATCAGTGAGGCAGGGGGCTATGGCTACACCTTC.

This clonotype was observed at least ten times. Germline is not matched at one junction end, which may reflect a read error. V usage is TRBV7-7 and J usage is TRBJ2-5; the D gene is possibly TRBD2 (6 bases). This CDR3 contains 13 residues. The germline V gene encodes CDR1 SSHAT and CDR2 FNYEAQ (reference sequence). The CDR3: CASSLGRGGTQYF. Written as DNA, the CDR3 is TGTGCTAGCAGCTTAGGGCGGGGAGGGACCCAGTACTTC.

Ten or more counts support this clonotype. The V and J genes are TRBV27 and TRBJ1-6; 7 bases map to TRBD1. The CDR3 is 18 residues long. With 1 base clipped from V and 8 bases from J, the junction kept 14 bases outside the gene matches. Per the germline V gene, CDR1 is MNHEY and CDR2 is SMNVEV (reference sequence). The DNA of the CDR3 is TGTGCCAGCAGTTTATTCTCGCGGCAGGGGGTCTCGTATTCACCCCTCCACTTT. Its translation: CASSLFSRQGVSYSPLHF.

This clonotype appeared many times. The CDR3 here is CASRYRDRQYRGPYEQYF. The CDR3 bases are TGTGCCAGCAGGTACCGGGACCGGCAATACAGGGGGCCCTACGAGCAGTACTTC. This chain uses TRBV7-2 with TRBJ2-7, with 9 bases matching TRBD1. The CDR3 runs 18 residues. Germline V CDR1 and CDR2: SGHTA, FQGNSA. Trimming cost V 6 bases and J 2 bases; bases outside gene matches: 17.

This clonotype was observed at least ten times. The chain's CDR3 is CASRRGTGGLDTQYF. The CDR3 coding sequence is TGTGCCAGCAGGCGTGGCACAGGGGGCTTAGATACGCAGTATTTT. The chain employs TRBV6-5 and TRBJ2-3; 9 nucleotides align to TRBD1. J was trimmed by 5 bases and V by 6 bases; bases with no gene match: 9. This CDR3 spans 15 amino acids. Germline lookup yields CDR1 MNHEY and CDR2 SVGAGI.

This clonotype has ten or more counts. V usage is TRBV27 and J usage is TRBJ1-1; D is ambiguous. V was trimmed by 6 bases and J by 0 bases, leaving 11 bases between them. This CDR3 is built from 14 residues. Germline-derived CDR1 and CDR2 are MNHEY and SMNVEV (reference sequence). Here the CDR3 DNA reads TGTGCCAGCAGAAAAGGAAGGGTGAACACTGAAGCTTTCTTT. It specifies CASRKGRVNTEAFF.

This clonotype was detected many times. Here the CDR3 reads CASSPSGGETRETQYF. The DNA for the CDR3 is TGTGCCAGCAGTCCTTCGGGAGGGGAGACTCGGGAGACCCAGTACTTC. The chain joins TRBV28 to TRBJ2-5; 8 positions agree with TRBD2. The CDR3 extends over 16 amino acids. Germline trimming cut 5 bases from V and 5 bases from J; bases unmatched to any gene: 13. CDR1 is MDHEN, CDR2 SYDVKM, per germline. Based on the CDR3 plus reference TRBV28 and TRBJ2-5, the full variable domain is DVKVTQSSRYLVKRTGEKVFLECVQDMDHENMFWYRQDPGLGLRLIYFSYDVKMKEKGDIPEGYSVSREKKERFSLILESASTNQTSMYLCASSPSGGETRETQYFGPGTRLLVL.

V gene TRBV7-9 combines with J gene TRBJ1-4, with D unresolved. Trimming shortened V by 6 bases and J by 4 bases, and 15 bases separated the two germline ends. This CDR3 is built from 15 residues. Germline lookup yields CDR1 SEHNR and CDR2 FQNEAQ (reference sequence). CDR3 coding DNA: TGTGCCAGCAGTTATGATACAGCCTTTAATGAAAAACTGTTTTTT. Translation gives CASSYDTAFNEKLFF.

This clonotype has at least ten counts. The chain uses TRBV11-2 and TRBJ2-7; perhaps TRBD2 as D (6 bases). The germline V gene has CDR1 SGHAT and CDR2 FQNNGV. CDR3 length equals 16 residues. V was trimmed by 5 bases and J by 6 bases, leaving 23 bases between them. The CDR3 protein is CASSETSSVAIGEQYF. The CDR3 coding sequence is TGTGCCAGCAGCGAAACTAGCTCGGTTGCCATTGGCGAGCAGTACTTC.

In its sample, this clonotype was seen many times. This rearrangement joins TRBV9 to TRBJ2-3, with no clear D. Germline V CDR1 and CDR2: SGDLS, YYNGEE. Between the trimmed V and J ends, which lost 0 bases and 6 bases, there was a span of 11 bases. The length of the CDR3 is 14 residues. The chain's CDR3 is CASSVAPVGDTQYF. The CDR3 DNA reads TGTGCCAGCAGCGTAGCGCCAGTGGGGGATACGCAGTATTTT.

Ten or more counts support this clonotype. This rearrangement joins TRBV9 to TRBJ2-7, with 8 positions matching TRBD1. The V segment lost 7 bases and the J segment 6 bases; nucleotides outside the gene matches: 9. The CDR3 runs 13 residues. Germline V gene data show CDR1 as SGDLS and CDR2 as YYNGEE. The chain's CDR3 is CASSGQGNTEQYF. CDR3 coding DNA: TGTGCCAGCTCTGGACAGGGAAACACCGAGCAGTACTTC. Drawing the rest from reference TRBV9 and TRBJ2-7, the complete variable domain is DSGVTQTPKHLITATGQRVTLRCSPRSGDLSVYWYQQSLDQGLQFLIQYYNGEERAKGNILERFSAQQFPDLHSELNLSSLELGDSALYFCASSGQGNTEQYFGPGTRLTVT.

This clonotype was detected many times. The chain is built from TRBV20-1 and TRBJ2-1; TRBD2 matches 9 bases. The V segment lost 4 bases and the J segment 4 bases; nucleotides outside the gene matches: 5. The germline CDR1 and CDR2 sequences are DFQATT and SNEGSKA (reference sequence). This CDR3 has 14 amino acids. CDR3 in amino acids: CSAIKAGGYNEQFF. The CDR3 DNA reads TGCAGTGCTATAAAAGCGGGGGGTTACAATGAGCAGTTCTTC.

The sample holds many counts of this clonotype. The chain carries TRBV7-2 and TRBJ2-3; no definite D call. Looked up from germline, CDR1 is SGHTA and CDR2 is FQGNSA. V shed 6 bases and J shed 3 bases, with 16 bases lying between them. The CDR3 spans 15 residues. The CDR3 loop reads CASRFHRLETDTQYF. CDR3 bases: TGTGCCAGCAGGTTCCACCGGTTAGAGACAGATACGCAGTATTTT.

By share of the sample, this clonotype is medium-sized. This rearrangement joins TRBV29-1 to TRBJ1-2; the match to TRBD1 covers 9 bases. CDR3 length equals 12 residues. Germline V gene data show CDR1 as SQVTM and CDR2 as ANQGSEA. V lost 5 bases, J lost 8 bases, and 6 bases stayed unmatched. CDR3 sequence reads: CSVPGQGYGYTF. The CDR3 bases are TGCAGCGTTCCGGGACAGGGTTACGGCTACACCTTC. Complete variable domain (other parts from reference TRBV29-1 and TRBJ1-2): SAVISQKPSRDICQRGTSLTIQCQVDSQVTMMFWYRQQPGQSLTLIATANQGSEATYESGFVIDKFPISRPNLTFSTLTVSNMSPEDSSIYLCSVPGQGYGYTFGSGTRLTVV.

To note about this clonotype: It may be a read error: a sequence one base away is much more abundant. The genes are TRBV10-3 and TRBJ2-3; the match to TRBD1 covers 7 bases. Germline values: CDR1 ENHRY, CDR2 SYGVKD. The CDR3 extends over 12 amino acids. CDR3 in DNA: TGTGCCATCAGGCGGACAGGAGATACGAAGTATTTT. It codes for CAIRRTGDTKYF.

This clonotype was counted at least ten times. This sequence joins TRBV12-3 or TRBV12-4 and TRBJ2-3; D unresolved. The CDR3 sequence is 11 residues long. Trimming stripped 1 base from V and 5 bases from J, with 1 base between. CDR3 in DNA: TGTGCCAGCAGTTTAGAAGATACGCAGTATTTT. Translation gives CASSLEDTQYF.

This clonotype turned up a few times. A read error is possible here, since a much larger clone lies one base away. The chain joins TRBV29-1 to TRBJ1-5; D is possibly TRBD1 (6 bases). The CDR3 loop spans 12 amino acids. CDR1 and CDR2 from the germline V gene are SQVTM and ANQGSEA. CDR3 region: CSVGGGNQHQHF. The CDR3, as DNA: TGCAGCGTTGGTGGGGGCAATCAGCACCAGCATTTT. Based on the CDR3 plus reference TRBV29-1 and TRBJ1-5, the full variable domain is SAVISQKPSRDICQRGTSLTIQCQVDSQVTMMFWYRQQPGQSLTLIATANQGSEATYESGFVIDKFPISRPNLTFSTLTVSNMSPEDSSIYLCSVGGGNQHQHFGDGTRLSIL.

This clonotype was recorded many times. The gene calls are TRBV12-3 or TRBV12-4 and TRBJ2-7; a possible D gene is TRBD2 (6 bases). The CDR3 is 17 amino acids. The V end lost 3 bases, the J end lost 0 bases, and 18 bases lay between the germline ends. The CDR3 sequence: CASSLGVGRGGSYEQYV. CDR3 DNA sequence: TGTGCCAGCAGTTTGGGGGTTGGACGGGGAGGCTCCTACGAGCAGTACGTC.

Many counts were recorded for this clonotype. CDR3 coding DNA: TGCGCCAGCAGCTTGGCCGAACGGGGAGTTCAAGAGACCCAGTACTTC. Its translation is CASSLAERGVQETQYF. The J gene is TRBJ2-5, the V gene TRBV5-1, with D perhaps TRBD2 (5 bases). This CDR3 region has 16 residues. V was shortened by 0 bases and J by 2 bases, with 14 bases between the two germline ends. Germline V gene data show CDR1 as SGHRS and CDR2 as YFSETQ.